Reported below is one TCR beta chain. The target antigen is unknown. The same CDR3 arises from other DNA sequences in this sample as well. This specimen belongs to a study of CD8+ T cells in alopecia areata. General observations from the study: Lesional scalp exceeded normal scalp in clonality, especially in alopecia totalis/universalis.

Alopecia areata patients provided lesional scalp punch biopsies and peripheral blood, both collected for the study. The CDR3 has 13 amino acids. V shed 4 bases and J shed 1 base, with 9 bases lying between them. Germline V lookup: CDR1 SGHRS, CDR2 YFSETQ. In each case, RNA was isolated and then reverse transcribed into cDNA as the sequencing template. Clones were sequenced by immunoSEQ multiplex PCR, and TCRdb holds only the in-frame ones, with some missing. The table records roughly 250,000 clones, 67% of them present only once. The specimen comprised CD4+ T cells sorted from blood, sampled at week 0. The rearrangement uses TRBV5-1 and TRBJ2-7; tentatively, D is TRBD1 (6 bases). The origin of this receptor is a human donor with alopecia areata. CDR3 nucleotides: TGCGCCAGCAGCATTGACAGGTCCTACGAGCAGTACTTC. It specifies CASSIDRSYEQYF.